Sequencing of this T cell receptor beta chain was carried out in a study of T cells in Graves' hyperthyroidism and ophthalmopathy. The CDR3 is 13 residues long. CDR1 and CDR2 (germline): SGHRS, YFSETQ. The V end was cut by 0 bases, the J end by 3 bases, with 6 bases between. No progression to ophthalmopathy during 18 months of follow-up defined stable disease. Amplification of TCR beta CDR3 regions was performed using RNA transcripts as template. The HTBI set primed first-round TCR CDR3 RT-PCR. TCRdb itself ran the multiplex PCR reads through MiXCR, one entry per CDR3 protein. The data hold 300,000 to 450,000 distinct CDR3 sequences, with just under 25% observed a single time.

The source of this sequence is a man aged 50 to 60 with Graves' hyperthyroidism. The sample comprised blood. This chain links TRBV5-1 with TRBJ1-2; D is uncertain. CDR3 region: CASSLEEDYGYTF. DNA for the CDR3: TGCGCCAGCAGCTTGGAAGAGGACTATGGCTACACCTTC.